The sample holds one count of the clone carrying this TCR beta chain. Its antigen is unknown. J gave up 3 bases and V 5 bases, and 3 bases lay outside the gene matches. Per the germline V gene, CDR1 is SGHTA and CDR2 is FQGNSA. This CDR3 is built from 13 residues. The data were obtained in a study of T cell responses to AZD1222 COVID-19 vaccine. Whole-study results and caveats: Samples come after the peak T cell response, not at day 14.

TCRdb keeps only in-frame clones here, not all; method: immunoSEQ multiplex PCR. The sample lists 120,000 to 150,000 clones, roughly 90% occurring once. The clonotype comes from an adult in good health. The chain combines TRBV7-2 with TRBJ1-1, with 7 bases matching TRBD1. The material sequenced was peripheral blood, taken on day 0 of AZD1222 vaccination. The CDR3, as DNA: TGTGCCAGCAGCCTGAGGGGGCACACTGAAGCTTTCTTT. Its translation: CASSLRGHTEAFF.